This T cell receptor beta chain was observed in a study of radiation and T cells in renal cell carcinoma. The overall study: Nephrectomy followed 15 Gy stereotactic body radiation by 4 weeks.

In regard to this clone: No antigen is known for it.

Study-wide results and caveats: In blood, top tumor clones expanded by 2 weeks, shrinking by 4.

Germline CDR1 is SGDLS and CDR2 is YYNGEE. V lost 0 bases to trimming and J lost 0 bases; unmatched junction nucleotides: 3. This CDR3 region has 16 residues. Sequencing was performed with immunoSEQ multiplex PCR; in TCRdb, only in-frame clones are kept and a portion is missing. The sample shows 65,000 to 80,000 clones, about 86% of them seen only once. The time point is: blood 2 weeks post-SBRT. Sample treatment: 15 Gy SBRT to primary tumor, nephrectomy 4 weeks later. The chain is built from TRBV9 and TRBJ2-1, with 7 positions matching TRBD1. Sequenced material: blood, taken from a patient whose treatment included radiotherapy and nephrectomy. The TCR originated in a woman between 50 and 59 years old with renal cell carcinoma. Here the CDR3 reads CASSVVTGLSYNEQFF. The DNA for the CDR3 is TGTGCCAGCAGCGTAGTGACAGGGCTCTCCTACAATGAGCAGTTCTTC.